The clone carrying this T cell receptor beta chain was recorded many times. The target antigen is unknown. There are 14 residues in the CDR3. The V gene's germline CDR1 is ENHRY and CDR2 SYGVKD. Trimming took 6 bases from V and 4 from J, leaving 13 bases between them. The TCR library was built from RNA with a 3' RACE protocol and unique molecular identifiers. Using its own MiXCR run on the 3' RACE reads, TCRdb lists one record per CDR3 protein. This table holds around 50,000 distinct CDR3 sequences, 4.3% found once. This specimen comes from a study of HIV-infected children after antiretroviral therapy interruption. Study in general: Children were on planned treatment interruption or continuous treatment. Interruption group median age around 10 years; continuous group about 8 years. Most participating children were previously exposed to EBV and CMV. Findings and limits, study-wide: Naive CD4+ CDR3 sharing between time points fell after interruption began.

Indicated treatment: PENTA 11 planned treatment interruption arm or continuous ART arm. This receptor was taken from a pool of human donors with HIV. The gene calls are TRBV10-3 and TRBJ1-5; maybe TRBD1 (6 bases). Sequences were derived from CD45RA+ CD4+ T cells from PBMCs, pooled from several time points, sampled from a donor given antiretroviral therapy, either interrupted or continuous. This sample's subset: naive CD4+ CD45RA+ CD45RO- T cells. CDR3 DNA sequence: TGTGCCATCAGCGCTGACAGGATAAATCAGCCCCAGCATTTT. It encodes CAISADRINQPQHF.